Listed here are 15 T cell receptor beta chains from one sample, sequenced in a study of siplizumab effects on memory and regulatory T cells. Libraries were prepared by immunoSEQ multiplex PCR; TCRdb keeps only in-frame clonotypes and omits some of them. The sample has about 9,900 clones; almost 40% are singletons. Coculturing of the mixed lymphocyte reaction cells was performed at 37°C for around 6 days. The antigens these receptors bind are not known. Sequenced material: CFSE-low (dividing) CD4+ T cells sorted from an allogeneic mixed lymphocyte reaction. These receptor sequences come from a human donor in good health; the cells came from an allogeneic mixed lymphocyte reaction.

DNA of the CDR3: TGTGCCCTTGGGGGTGAGGGATCAAGCAATCAGCCCCAGCATTTT. This translates into CALGGEGSSNQPQHF. This chain joins TRBV7-9 and TRBJ1-5; possibly TRBD1 for D (5 bases). The length of the CDR3 is 15 residues. Germline V CDR1 and CDR2: SEHNR, FQNEAQ (reference sequence). Trimming took 11 bases from V and 1 from J, leaving 18 bases between them. Supplemented by reference TRBV7-9 and TRBJ1-5, the full variable domain reads DTGVSQNPRHKITKRGQNVTFRCDPISEHNRLYWYRQTLGQGPEFLTYFQNEAQLEKSRLLSDRFSAERPKGSFSTLEIQRTEQGDSAMYLCALGGEGSSNQPQHFGDGTRLSIL.

This clone came up a few times. The CDR3 DNA reads TGCGCCAGCAGCACCCTTGGGGGCTCCTACAATGAGCAGTTCTTC. Its translation: CASSTLGGSYNEQFF. V usage is TRBV5-1 and J usage is TRBJ2-1; D may correspond to TRBD1 or TRBD2 (5 bases each). There are 15 residues in the CDR3. Trimming removed 4 bases at V and 0 bases at J, with 11 bases between. The germline gives CDR1 SGHRS, CDR2 YFSETQ.

This clone is classed as medium-sized. J is TRBJ2-7 and V is TRBV19; perhaps D is TRBD1 or TRBD2 (5 bases each). CDR1 is LNHDA and CDR2 is SQIVND in the germline V gene (reference sequence). Trimming took 5 bases from V and 1 from J, leaving 15 bases between them. The CDR3 is 15 residues long. CDR3 sequence: CASSPRDLRSYEQYF. CDR3 DNA sequence: TGTGCCAGTAGTCCCCGGGACCTCCGTTCCTACGAGCAGTACTTC.

This clone is categorized as medium-sized. The J gene is TRBJ2-1, the V gene TRBV5-8; perhaps TRBD2 as D (5 bases). V was clipped by 6 bases and J by 5 bases, with 15 bases between them. Germline CDR1 and CDR2: SGHTS and YDEGEE. The CDR3 is made up of 14 amino acids. The CDR3 DNA reads as TGTGCCAGCACCGAGACTAACCTTCACAATGAGCAGTTCTTC. Residues: CASTETNLHNEQFF.

The V call is TRBV28, the J call TRBJ2-7, with unresolved D. The CDR3 contains 11 residues. The V gene lost 5 bases and the J gene lost 4 bases, with 6 bases spanning the gap. Germline loops: CDR1 MDHEN, CDR2 SYDVKM. The CDR3 nucleotides are TGTGCCAGCAGTCTTCAGTACGAGCAGTACTTC. The encoded protein is CASSLQYEQYF.

V gene TRBV5-4 combines with J gene TRBJ2-5, with TRBD1 as a possible D gene (8 bases). This CDR3 is 13 amino acids long. Germline V gene lookup returns CDR1 SGHNT and CDR2 YYREEE (reference sequence). Trimming shortened V by 5 bases and J by 5 bases, and 13 bases separated the two germline ends. The CDR3 spells CASSQQGGETQYF. The CDR3 DNA follows: TGTGCCAGCAGTCAACAGGGGGGGGAGACCCAGTACTTC.

This sequence joins TRBV5-1 and TRBJ2-3; TRBD2 agrees at 10 bases. The CDR3 spans 17 residues. Germline CDR1 and CDR2: SGHRS and YFSETQ. The V and J ends lost 3 bases and 10 bases, in that order; junction bases with no gene match: 17. The CDR3 here is CASSSSRLAGLPGAQYF. The DNA of the CDR3 is TGCGCCAGCAGCTCCTCCCGACTAGCGGGTCTCCCAGGGGCGCAGTATTTT.

By share, this clone counts as medium-sized. The J gene is TRBJ1-2, the V gene TRBV20-1; no reliable D call. This CDR3 contains 8 residues. V lost 6 bases, J lost 7 bases, and 3 bases lay in between. Germline CDR1 DFQATT, CDR2 SNEGSKA (reference sequence). This chain's CDR3 is CSAAGYTF. The DNA for the CDR3 is TGCAGTGCAGCTGGCTACACCTTC.

V and J are TRBV7-2 and TRBJ2-5; 11 bases align to TRBD2. This CDR3 is 16 amino acids long. V lost 5 bases, J lost 7 bases, and 12 bases stayed unmatched. Germline loops: CDR1 SGHTA, CDR2 FQGNSA. The CDR3 region has the DNA TGTGCCAGCAGCCCAAGACTAGCGGGGACCGCCGGGACCCAGTACTTC. This encodes CASSPRLAGTAGTQYF.

The chain joins TRBV5-6 to TRBJ2-3; D is unresolved. This CDR3 has 15 residues. Germline lookup yields CDR1 SGHDT and CDR2 YYEEEE. V lost 1 base to trimming and J lost 1 base, with 10 bases between them. The CDR3 sequence is CASSLYGSGTDTQYF. In nucleotides, the CDR3 is TGTGCCAGCAGCTTGTACGGGTCGGGCACAGATACGCAGTATTTT.

This clone was observed a handful of times. The chain combines TRBV25-1 with TRBJ2-1, with unresolved D. Trimming left V 6 bases short and J 2 bases short, with 11 bases between. The CDR3 loop spans 14 amino acids. Germline V gene data show CDR1 as MGHDK and CDR2 as SYGVNS. CDR3: CASSPRAAYNEQFF. In DNA form, the CDR3 reads TGTGCCAGCAGCCCTCGGGCAGCCTACAATGAGCAGTTCTTC.

The chain has TRBV4-2 and TRBJ2-7; D might be TRBD1 or TRBD2, each matching 5 bases. Germline CDR1 and CDR2: LGHNA and YNFKEQ. V was pared by 1 base and J by 6 bases, with 13 bases between. The CDR3 totals 14 residues. The CDR3 DNA is TGTGCCAGCAGCCAAGTTGACTATGGGGCCGAGCAGTACTTC. Translation gives CASSQVDYGAEQYF.

On this clone itself: With a much larger clone just one base away, this may be a read error. The sample has other DNA sequences that encode this CDR3 too. The chain recombines TRBV27 with TRBJ1-5, with TRBD1 identical over 9 bases. In germline, CDR1 is MNHEY, CDR2 SMNVEV (reference sequence). With V trimmed by 5 bases and J by 6 bases, 5 bases remained unmatched. The CDR3 length is 14 residues. This CDR3 is CASSPTGGGQPQHF. CDR3 in DNA: TGTGCCAGCAGTCCGACAGGGGGTGGTCAGCCCCAGCATTTT.

In this sample, this clone turned up a few times. This chain links TRBV4-3 with TRBJ2-1; 11 nucleotides line up with TRBD2. The length of the CDR3 is 14 residues. V shed 0 bases, J shed 9 bases, and the junction held 1 base outside the gene matches. The germline gives CDR1 LGHNA, CDR2 YSLEER. This CDR3 reads CASSQELAGAEQFF. Here the CDR3 DNA reads TGCGCCAGCAGCCAAGAACTAGCGGGAGCTGAGCAGTTCTTC.

A few counts support this clone. This sequence joins TRBV7-9 and TRBJ2-2; D remains unclear. The germline V gene encodes CDR1 SEHNR and CDR2 FQNEAQ (reference sequence). The CDR3 is made up of 14 amino acids. V dropped 4 bases and J dropped 1 base, with 7 bases sitting between them. The CDR3, as DNA: TGTGCCAGCAGCTCCCCCGGGAACACCGGGGAGCTGTTTTTT. The encoded protein is CASSSPGNTGELFF.